The rows below give T cell receptor beta chains drawn from one sample of a study of blood T cell repertoires in COVID-19. Using immunoSEQ multiplex PCR, the repertoire was profiled, and TCRdb retains in-frame clones only, with some absent. This table has roughly 150,000 clones, around 90% appearing once. What was sequenced was peripheral blood. These receptors were taken from a man aged 55 to 70 with acute or convalescent COVID-19. Both conserved end residues are part of each CDR3. Size is stated for part of the rows, as once, few or many counts, or as a class when the clone is expanded.

j_gene | abundance | v_gene | CDR3aa
TRBJ1-4 | . | TRBV4-3 | CASSQEVVGSTNEKLFF
TRBJ2-3 | . | TRBV7-3 | CASSLGQGTTDTQYF
TRBJ2-7 | . | TRBV5-4 | CASSFGGALEQYF
TRBJ2-3 | . | TRBV5-1 | CASSTFRGDTQYF
TRBJ2-1 | once | TRBV30 | CAWSVTTVTGVRSYNEQFF
TRBJ1-2 | . | TRBV6-6 | CASSRSDRGVSGYTF
TRBJ2-1 | . | TRBV24-1 | CATSEDRGRRNEQFF
TRBJ2-1 | . | TRBV7-2 | CASSLPPPRYEQFF
TRBJ1-2 | once | TRBV30 | CAWTIGSYGGYTF
TRBJ2-1 | once | TRBV5-1 | CASSTILQGGGEQFF
TRBJ1-1 | . | TRBV19 | CASSIWGHKNTEAFF
TRBJ2-6 | . | TRBV18 | CASSLHPNRGQTRSGANVLTF
TRBJ1-1 | . | TRBV3-1/TRBV3-2 | CASSQAGTEAFF
TRBJ1-1 | . | TRBV29-1 | CSVVEIEAFF
TRBJ1-6 | . | TRBV6-6 | CASSYNGDNSPLHF
TRBJ1-4 | . | TRBV5-1 | CASTPGGGNEKLFF
TRBJ2-4 | . | TRBV6-2/TRBV6-3 | CASSYPVRESGDKNIQYF
TRBJ2-6 | . | TRBV3-1/TRBV3-2 | CASSQVPVVLTF
TRBJ1-2 | . | TRBV21-1 | CASSKERAGWGNGYTF
TRBJ2-3 | . | TRBV5-6 | CASSLTPSGGDTQYF
TRBJ2-7 | . | TRBV5-1 | CASSLRLAGKPYEQYF
TRBJ2-7 | . | TRBV5-6 | CASSLVSDRDYEQYF
TRBJ1-2 | . | TRBV4-1 | CASSQASGRYGYTF
TRBJ2-1 | . | TRBV4-3 | CASSQGEGSYNEQFF
TRBJ1-4 | . | TRBV5-4 | CASSSGGNNEKLFF
TRBJ2-2 | . | TRBV7-8 | CASRAGLELFF
TRBJ2-4 | . | TRBV9 | CASSVDLGLTAKNIQYF
TRBJ1-2 | . | TRBV20-1 | CSASVLGAGGYTF
TRBJ1-5 | . | TRBV29-1 | CSVAGTGKGQPQHF
TRBJ1-2 | . | TRBV29-1 | CSVVQGMGAYGYTF